This T cell receptor (beta chain) emerged from a study of shared clonotypes between healthy human individuals. General study results and limits: When compared with the clonotypes that were shared by all four sorted-subset donors, the non-shared clonotypes turned out to have lower generation probabilities.

Clones were read by immunoSEQ multiplex PCR, and TCRdb kept only the in-frame ones, dropping some. The table includes millions of clones, around 93% detected once. Naivety among CD8 cells was defined by CD45RO negativity and positive CCR7 selection, thereby excluding terminally differentiated effector memory CD45RA+ cells. The donors, healthy adults who were HIV-negative, had experienced no recent acute infections or vaccinations. Worth noting for this clone: What it binds is unknown.

V was shortened by 5 bases and J by 5 bases, with 13 bases between the two germline ends. Germline assignment: CDR1 SGHAT and CDR2 FQNNGV. This CDR3 spans 13 amino acids. Sequenced: naive CD8+ T cells from PBMCs. The clonotype originates from a man aged 18 to 29 in good health. Some clones in this sample may be carry-over from other donors' samples. The J gene is TRBJ2-7, the V gene TRBV11-2, with D uncertain. CDR3 residues: CASSVHVSNEQYF. Here the CDR3 DNA reads TGTGCCAGCAGCGTCCACGTTAGCAACGAGCAGTACTTC.